This TCR beta chain was identified in a study of early T cells in non-severe SARS-CoV-2 infection. There are a few counts of this clonotype. TCRdb used MiXCR to reprocess the 5' RACE reads, holding one entry per CDR3 protein. The sample has more than 60,000 distinct CDR3 sequences, roughly 13% seen once. Trimming stripped 2 bases from V and 1 base from J, with 11 bases between. The CDR3 has 15 amino acids. The source of this sequence is an adult who was a healthcare worker with PCR-confirmed SARS-CoV-2 infection or an uninfected control (not recorded which). Sequencing was performed on whole blood. The chain couples TRBV12-3 or TRBV12-4 to TRBJ2-5; D may be TRBD1 or TRBD2 (6 bases each). CDR3 region: CASSLTGAAQETQYF. The CDR3 region has the DNA TGTGCCAGCAGTTTAACGGGGGCGGCCCAAGAGACCCAGTACTTC.